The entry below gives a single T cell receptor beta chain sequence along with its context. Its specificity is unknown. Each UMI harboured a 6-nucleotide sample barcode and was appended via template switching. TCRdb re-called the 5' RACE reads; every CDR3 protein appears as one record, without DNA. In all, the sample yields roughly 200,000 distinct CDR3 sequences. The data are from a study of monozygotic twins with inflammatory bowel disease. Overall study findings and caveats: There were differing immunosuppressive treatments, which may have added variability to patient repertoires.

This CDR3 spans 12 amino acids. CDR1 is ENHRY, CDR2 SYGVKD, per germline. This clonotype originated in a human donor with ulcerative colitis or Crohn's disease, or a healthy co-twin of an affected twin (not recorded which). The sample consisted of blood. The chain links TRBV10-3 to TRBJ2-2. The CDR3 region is CAISGGSGELFF.